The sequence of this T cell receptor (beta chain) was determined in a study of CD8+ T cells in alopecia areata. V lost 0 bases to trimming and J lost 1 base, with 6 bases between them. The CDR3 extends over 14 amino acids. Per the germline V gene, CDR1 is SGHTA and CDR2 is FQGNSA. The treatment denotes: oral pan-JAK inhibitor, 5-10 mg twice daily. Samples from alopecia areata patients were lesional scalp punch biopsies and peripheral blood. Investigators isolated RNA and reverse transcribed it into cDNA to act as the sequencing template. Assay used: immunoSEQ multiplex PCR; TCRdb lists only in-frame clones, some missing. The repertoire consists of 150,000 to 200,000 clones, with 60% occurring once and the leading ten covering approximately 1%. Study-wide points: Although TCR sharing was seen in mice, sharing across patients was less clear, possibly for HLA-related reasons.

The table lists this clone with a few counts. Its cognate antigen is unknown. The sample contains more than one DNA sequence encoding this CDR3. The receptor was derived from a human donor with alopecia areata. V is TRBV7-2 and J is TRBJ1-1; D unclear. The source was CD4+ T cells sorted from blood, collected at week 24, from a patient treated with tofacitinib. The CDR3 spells CASSLANRNTEAFF. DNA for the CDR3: TGTGCCAGCAGCTTAGCAAACAGGAACACTGAAGCTTTCTTT.